This T cell receptor (beta chain) was documented in a study of memory CD4+ T cells and cytomegalovirus serostatus. Details on this clone: What it binds is not known.

Overall study findings and caveats: A US-trained random forest predicted CMV serostatus with median AUC roughly 0.9. Each of 67 CMV-associated TCRbeta sequences occurred in one to five individuals. Suggested: most of the CMV-linked TCR signature lies in CD4+ memory cells.

This CDR3 is 13 amino acids long. From germline, CDR1 is SGHTA and CDR2 FQGNSA. V lost 1 base and J lost 6, with 8 bases in between. The sort gate was single viable CD3+CD4+CD8-CD45RO+ cells for memory CD4+ T cells. Total CD4+ T cells were enriched by CD4 positive selection. Profiling relied on immunoSEQ multiplex PCR, and the TCRdb table lists in-frame clones only, not all of them. The sample shows 46,000 or so clones, roughly three quarters of them seen only once. Material for sequencing was memory CD4+ T cells from blood. The sequence derives from an adult in good health and CMV-seronegative. The chain couples TRBV7-2 to TRBJ2-3; D is uncertain. CDR3 sequence: CASSLVIRDTQYF. The CDR3 DNA follows: TGTGCCAGCAGCTTAGTAATCCGGGATACGCAGTATTTT.